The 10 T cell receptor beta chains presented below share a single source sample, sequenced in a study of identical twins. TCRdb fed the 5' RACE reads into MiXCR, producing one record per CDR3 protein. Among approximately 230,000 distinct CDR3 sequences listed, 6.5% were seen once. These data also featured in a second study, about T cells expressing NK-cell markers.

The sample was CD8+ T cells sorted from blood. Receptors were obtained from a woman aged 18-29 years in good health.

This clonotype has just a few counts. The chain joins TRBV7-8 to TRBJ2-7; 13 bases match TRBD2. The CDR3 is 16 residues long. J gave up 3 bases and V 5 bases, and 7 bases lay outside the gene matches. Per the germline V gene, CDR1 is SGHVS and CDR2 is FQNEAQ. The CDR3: CASSAGTSGALYEQYF. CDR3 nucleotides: TGTGCCAGCAGCGCGGGGACTAGCGGGGCCCTCTACGAGCAGTACTTC.

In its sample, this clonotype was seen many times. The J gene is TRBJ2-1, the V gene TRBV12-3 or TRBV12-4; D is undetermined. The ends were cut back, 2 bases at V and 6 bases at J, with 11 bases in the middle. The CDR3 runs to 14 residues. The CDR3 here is CASSLISVGNEQFF. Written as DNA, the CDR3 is TGTGCCAGCAGTTTAATATCGGTAGGCAATGAGCAGTTCTTC.

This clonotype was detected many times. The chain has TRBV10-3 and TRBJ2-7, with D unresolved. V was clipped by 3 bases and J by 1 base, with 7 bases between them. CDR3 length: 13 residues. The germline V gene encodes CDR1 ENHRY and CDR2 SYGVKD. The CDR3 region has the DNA TGTGCCATCAGTGACAGCACTTCCTACGAGCAGTACTTC. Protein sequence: CAISDSTSYEQYF.

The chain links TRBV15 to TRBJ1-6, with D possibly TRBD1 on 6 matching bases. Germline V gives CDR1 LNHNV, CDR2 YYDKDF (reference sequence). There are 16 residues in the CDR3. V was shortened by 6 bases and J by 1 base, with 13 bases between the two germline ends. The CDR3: CATRDNRDSYNSPLHF. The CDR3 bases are TGTGCCACCAGGGATAACAGGGATTCCTATAATTCACCCCTCCACTTT. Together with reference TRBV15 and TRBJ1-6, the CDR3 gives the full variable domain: DAMVIQNPRYQVTQFGKPVTLSCSQTLNHNVMYWYQQKSSQAPKLLFHYYDKDFNNEADTPDNFQSRRPNTSFCFLDIRSPGLGDTAMYLCATRDNRDSYNSPLHFGNGTRLTVT.

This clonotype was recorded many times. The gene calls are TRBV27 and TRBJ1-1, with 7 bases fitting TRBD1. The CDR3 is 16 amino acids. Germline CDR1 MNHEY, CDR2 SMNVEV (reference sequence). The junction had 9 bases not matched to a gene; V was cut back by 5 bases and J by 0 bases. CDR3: CASSLLGQHMNTEAFF. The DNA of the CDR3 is TGTGCCAGCAGTCTCCTGGGACAGCACATGAACACTGAAGCTTTCTTT.

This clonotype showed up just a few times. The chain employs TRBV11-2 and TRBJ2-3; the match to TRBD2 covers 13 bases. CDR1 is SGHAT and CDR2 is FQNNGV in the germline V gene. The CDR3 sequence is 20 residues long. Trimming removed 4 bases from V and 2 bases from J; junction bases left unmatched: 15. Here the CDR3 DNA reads TGTGCCAGCAGCTCCTGGCGGACTAGCGGGAGTAGAGGGGACACAGATACGCAGTATTTT. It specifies CASSSWRTSGSRGDTDTQYF. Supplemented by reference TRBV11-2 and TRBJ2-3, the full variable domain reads EAGVAQSPRYKIIEKRQSVAFWCNPISGHATLYWYQQILGQGPKLLIQFQNNGVVDDSQLPKDRFSAERLKGVDSTLKIQPAKLEDSAVYLCASSSWRTSGSRGDTDTQYFGPGTRLTVL.

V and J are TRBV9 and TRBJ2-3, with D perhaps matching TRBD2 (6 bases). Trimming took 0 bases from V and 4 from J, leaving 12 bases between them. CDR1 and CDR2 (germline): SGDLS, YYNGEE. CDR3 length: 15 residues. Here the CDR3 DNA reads TGTGCCAGCAGCGTAGCCACTCCGGGGGCAGATACGCAGTATTTT. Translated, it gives CASSVATPGADTQYF.

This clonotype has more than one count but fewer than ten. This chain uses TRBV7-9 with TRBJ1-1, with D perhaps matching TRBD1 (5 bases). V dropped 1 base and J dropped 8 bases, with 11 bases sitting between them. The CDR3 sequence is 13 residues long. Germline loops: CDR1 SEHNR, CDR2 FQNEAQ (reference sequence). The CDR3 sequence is CASSLDGAGEAFF. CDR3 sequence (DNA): TGTGCCAGCAGCTTAGACGGGGCAGGGGAAGCTTTCTTT.

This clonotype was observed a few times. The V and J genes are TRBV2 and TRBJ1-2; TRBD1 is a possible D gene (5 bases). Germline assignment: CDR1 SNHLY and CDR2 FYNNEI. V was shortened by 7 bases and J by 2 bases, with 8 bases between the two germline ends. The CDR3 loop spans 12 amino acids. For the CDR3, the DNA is TGTGCCAGCACCCGGGACAACTATGGCTACACCTTC. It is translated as CASTRDNYGYTF.

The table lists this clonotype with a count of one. The CDR3 loop is CASRPGVRSSYNEQFF. The CDR3 DNA sequence: TGTGCCAGCAGGCCAGGGGTACGGAGCTCCTACAATGAGCAGTTCTTC. V usage is TRBV11-3 and J usage is TRBJ2-1; a weak D match, TRBD1 (6 bases). CDR3 length: 16 residues. The V and J ends lost 6 bases and 0 bases respectively, with 15 bases between them. The germline V gene encodes CDR1 SGHNT and CDR2 YENEEA.